The 24 T cell receptor beta chains given below trace back to one sample, sequenced in a study of T cells in Graves' hyperthyroidism and ophthalmopathy. There were TCR beta CDR3 regions amplified from RNA transcripts. The TCR CDR3 first-round RT-PCR relied on the HTBI primer set. TCRdb reprocessed the multiplex PCR reads via MiXCR and lists one record per CDR3 protein. The data show approximately 640,000 distinct CDR3 sequences, around 15% seen once. Sequencing was done on a sample of blood. Receptor source: a woman aged 25 to 39 with Graves' hyperthyroidism.

On this clonotype itself: One end of the junction is discordant with germline, which a read error may explain. The V and J genes are TRBV12-5 and TRBJ2-7, with TRBD1 matching 10 bases. There are 15 residues in the CDR3. Germline CDR1 LGHNT, CDR2 FRNRAP. The CDR3 nucleotides are TGTACTAGTGGTTTGGGGGACAGGGGCTCCTACGAGCAGTACTTC. It translates to CTSGLGDRGSYEQYF.

This clonotype turned up a few times. The rearrangement uses TRBV19 and TRBJ2-7, with D perhaps given as TRBD1 or TRBD2 (5 bases each). This CDR3 spans 14 amino acids. Trimming stripped 5 bases from V and 5 bases from J, with 16 bases between. Germline V gives CDR1 LNHDA, CDR2 SQIVND (reference sequence). CDR3 nucleotide sequence: TGTGCCAGTAGTCCGCGAGGGGTGATGGACGAGCAGTACTTC. Amino acid sequence: CASSPRGVMDEQYF.

In the case of this clonotype: Compared with germline, one end of the junction differs, possibly owing to a read error. The V gene is TRBV6-5, the J gene TRBJ1-2; D might be TRBD1 (6 bases). Germline V gene sequence: CDR1 MNHEY, CDR2 SVGAGI. The CDR3 is made up of 14 amino acids. CDR3: CVSSYRGQNYGYTF. The DNA of the CDR3 is TGTGTCAGCAGTTACCGGGGACAAAACTATGGCTACACCTTC.

V is TRBV30 and J is TRBJ2-7; D possibly corresponds to TRBD2 (5 bases). This CDR3 spans 12 amino acids. Germline values: CDR1 GTSNPN, CDR2 SVGIG (reference sequence). V was clipped by 3 bases and J by 6 bases, with 12 bases between them. In DNA form, the CDR3 reads TGTGCCTGGAGCCCATGGAGGTTCGAGCAGTACTTC. It yields the protein CAWSPWRFEQYF.

The sample holds many counts of this clonotype. The rearrangement links TRBV12-3 or TRBV12-4 to TRBJ2-7; D tentatively fits TRBD1 or TRBD2 (5 bases each). Trimming took off 6 bases at V and 4 bases at J, with 16 bases between the two ends. The CDR3 loop spans 14 amino acids. In DNA form, the CDR3 reads TGTGCCAGCAGCTGGGACGGTGTGACATACGAGCAGTACTTC. Amino acid sequence: CASSWDGVTYEQYF.

The sample holds a few counts of this clonotype. The chain joins TRBV7-2 to TRBJ1-3; D may be TRBD1 (5 bases). Trimming removed 6 bases from V and 8 bases from J, with 14 bases in between. This CDR3 is 13 amino acids long. Germline values: CDR1 SGHTA, CDR2 FQGNSA. Written as DNA, the CDR3 is TGTGCCAGCAGAGGGGCGGCGGAAGACACCATATATTTT. Translating it yields CASRGAAEDTIYF.

This clonotype was observed many times. The chain joins TRBV2 to TRBJ2-7; D perhaps matches TRBD2 (6 bases). Germline V gives CDR1 SNHLY, CDR2 FYNNEI. The CDR3 is 16 residues long. Trimming removed 2 bases from V and 6 bases from J, with 20 bases in between. The CDR3 DNA reads TGTGCCAGCAGTGAAATTAGCGGCCGGGGTTGGAGCGAGCAGTACTTC. Protein sequence: CASSEISGRGWSEQYF.

This clonotype was recorded a few times. The V and J genes are TRBV19 and TRBJ2-1; TRBD2 might be the D (5 bases). Germline-derived CDR1 and CDR2 are LNHDA and SQIVND (reference sequence). This CDR3 is 16 amino acids long. V was pared by 3 bases and J by 5 bases, with 17 bases between. For the CDR3, the DNA is TGTGCCAGTAGTATCATTTCGGCCGGGAAAAACAATGAGCAGTTCTTC. Protein: CASSIISAGKNNEQFF.

This clonotype was picked up many times. The rearrangement uses TRBV27 and TRBJ2-5, with D maybe TRBD2 (5 bases). The CDR3 is 14 residues long. CDR1 is MNHEY, CDR2 SMNVEV, per germline (reference sequence). Trimming shortened V by 3 bases and J by 5 bases, and 13 bases separated the two germline ends. CDR3 protein: CASSFDSGGETQYF. The DNA of the CDR3 is TGTGCCAGCAGTTTCGATTCCGGCGGGGAGACCCAGTACTTC.

This clonotype was counted ten times or more. The chain combines TRBV5-6 with TRBJ2-7; D might be TRBD1 (5 bases). Trimming left V 2 bases short and J 3 bases short, with 15 bases between. Germline V CDR1 and CDR2: SGHDT, YYEEEE. This CDR3 region has 15 residues. In nucleotides, the CDR3 is TGTGCCAGCAGCTTAGGTCAGGGATCTGTCTACGAGCAGTACTTC. This translates into CASSLGQGSVYEQYF.

This clonotype was detected ten times or more. J is TRBJ2-5 and V is TRBV2; D may be TRBD2 (5 bases). CDR1 and CDR2 from the germline V gene are SNHLY and FYNNEI. The length of the CDR3 is 13 residues. The V end was cut by 7 bases, the J end by 1 base, with 10 bases between. CDR3 amino acids: CASMGDTQETQYF. Here the CDR3 DNA reads TGTGCCAGCATGGGAGACACCCAAGAGACCCAGTACTTC. The full variable domain, in which reference TRBV2 and TRBJ2-5 provide the parts outside the CDR3, is EPEVTQTPSHQVTQMGQEVILRCVPISNHLYFYWYRQILGQKVEFLVSFYNNEISEKSEIFDDQFSVERPDGSNFTLKIRSTKLEDSAMYFCASMGDTQETQYFGPGTRLLVL.

The genes are TRBV10-3 and TRBJ1-6; maybe TRBD1 (6 bases). The CDR3 contains 16 residues. The germline gives CDR1 ENHRY, CDR2 SYGVKD. Trimming removed 3 bases from V and 0 bases from J, with 9 bases in between. CDR3 amino acids: CAISEGGLSYNSPLHF. The CDR3 DNA follows: TGTGCCATCAGTGAAGGGGGGCTCTCCTATAATTCACCCCTCCACTTT.

This clonotype was observed a few times. CDR3 in amino acids: CGTSGTTGELFF. Here the CDR3 DNA reads TGTGGGACTAGCGGAACCACCGGGGAGCTGTTTTTT. The chain carries TRBV12-3 or TRBV12-4 and TRBJ2-2; 10 nucleotides align to TRBD2. The CDR3 extends over 12 amino acids.

In its sample, this clonotype was seen many times. This sequence joins TRBV19 and TRBJ1-1; D is unresolved. The CDR3 sequence is 15 residues long. V was pared by 9 bases and J by 0 bases, with 17 bases between. Germline lookup yields CDR1 LNHDA and CDR2 SQIVND (reference sequence). DNA for the CDR3: TGTGCCAGCTCAACCGCGGGTGGGGTGAACACTGAAGCTTTCTTT. This gives the protein CASSTAGGVNTEAFF.

In this sample, this clonotype turned up many times. The chain is built from TRBV2 and TRBJ1-3; no clear D gene. CDR1 is SNHLY and CDR2 is FYNNEI in the germline V gene. The CDR3 consists of 14 residues. Trimming took off 6 bases at V and 4 bases at J, with 13 bases between the two ends. DNA of the CDR3: TGTGCCAGCAGGGATGGGGTGCCGGGAAACACCATATATTTT. Protein sequence: CASRDGVPGNTIYF.

Concerning this clonotype itself: A read error is possible here, since a much larger clone lies one base away. The chain is built from TRBV20-1 and TRBJ2-1, with 10 bases lining up with TRBD2. With 2 bases clipped from V and 10 bases from J, the junction kept 23 bases outside the gene matches. Per the germline V gene, CDR1 is DFQATT and CDR2 is SNEGSKA (reference sequence). This CDR3 has 19 amino acids. For the CDR3, the DNA is TGCAGTGCTAGACCCGGACTAGCGGAGATCGGAAGGGGATTCTACGAGCAGTTCTTC. This gives the protein CSARPGLAEIGRGFYEQFF.

The V call is TRBV5-1, the J call TRBJ2-5; D unresolved. Germline assignment: CDR1 SGHRS and CDR2 YFSETQ. The V gene lost 2 bases and the J gene lost 1 base, with 12 bases spanning the gap. The CDR3 extends over 15 amino acids. CDR3 amino acids: CASSFGQTAQETQYF. CDR3 nucleotide sequence: TGCGCCAGCAGCTTCGGGCAGACCGCCCAAGAGACCCAGTACTTC.

This clonotype was counted between two and nine times. V is TRBV24-1 and J is TRBJ2-1; 9 bases align to TRBD1. The CDR3 contains 14 residues. Trimming removed 12 bases from V and 8 bases from J; junction bases left unmatched: 13. Germline-derived CDR1 and CDR2 are KGHDR and SFDVKD. In nucleotides, the CDR3 is TGTGCCTCCACGCGGGACAGGGATGTCGATGAGCAGTTCTTC. Protein product: CASTRDRDVDEQFF.

The sample holds many counts of this clonotype. The gene calls are TRBV11-2 and TRBJ2-7; no reliable D call. Germline V gene data show CDR1 as SGHAT and CDR2 as FQNNGV. This CDR3 has 13 amino acids. V lost 3 bases and J lost 4, with 10 bases in between. The CDR3 region has the DNA TGTGCCAGCAGCTTTACTGGGGTTTACGAGCAGTACTTC. It translates to CASSFTGVYEQYF.

This chain joins TRBV29-1 and TRBJ1-2; no clear D. The CDR3 consists of 14 residues. CDR1 and CDR2 (germline): SQVTM, ANQGSEA. The V and J ends lost 2 bases and 5 bases respectively, with 15 bases between them. CDR3 protein: CSVELMGLRYGYTF. The DNA for the CDR3 is TGCAGCGTTGAATTGATGGGGTTGAGGTATGGCTACACCTTC. Combining the CDR3 with reference TRBV29-1 and TRBJ1-2 gives the whole variable domain SAVISQKPSRDICQRGTSLTIQCQVDSQVTMMFWYRQQPGQSLTLIATANQGSEATYESGFVIDKFPISRPNLTFSTLTVSNMSPEDSSIYLCSVELMGLRYGYTFGSGTRLTVV.

This chain uses TRBV2 with TRBJ2-7; 8 bases fit TRBD1. The CDR3 has 12 residues. The ends lost 8 bases at V and 5 bases at J; junction bases unmatched: 5. The germline gives CDR1 SNHLY, CDR2 FYNNEI. The CDR3 region has the DNA TGTGCCAGCCGGACAGGGACGGACGAGCAGTACTTC. Encoded protein: CASRTGTDEQYF.

V gene TRBV5-1 combines with J gene TRBJ2-7; 7 positions agree with TRBD2. The CDR3 contains 13 residues. Germline V gene sequence: CDR1 SGHRS, CDR2 YFSETQ. V lost 6 bases to trimming and J lost 4 bases; unmatched junction nucleotides: 7. The CDR3: CASTLTGGYEQYF. CDR3 sequence (DNA): TGCGCCAGCACCTTAACGGGAGGATACGAGCAGTACTTC.

The V gene is TRBV7-3, the J gene TRBJ2-1, with D possibly being TRBD1 or TRBD2 (5 bases each). Trimming stripped 4 bases from V and 0 bases from J, with 10 bases between. Per germline, CDR1 SGHTA and CDR2 FQGTGA. This CDR3 is 15 amino acids long. CDR3 protein: CASSSGAGSYNEQFF. The CDR3, as DNA: TGTGCCAGCAGCTCTGGGGCGGGCTCCTACAATGAGCAGTTCTTC.

The gene calls are TRBV9 and TRBJ2-1, with D possibly TRBD2 on 6 matching bases. The CDR3 totals 16 residues. The ends were cut back, 4 bases at V and 5 bases at J, with 19 bases in the middle. Per germline, CDR1 SGDLS and CDR2 YYNGEE. CDR3 DNA: TGTGCCAGCAGCCCCGGACTATCGAGAAATCACAATGAGCAGTTCTTC. Translated, it gives CASSPGLSRNHNEQFF.